The 18 T cell receptor beta chains below come from one sample, sequenced in a study of T cells after posttransplantation cyclophosphamide. Libraries were prepared by immunoSEQ multiplex PCR; TCRdb keeps only in-frame clonotypes and omits some of them. The sample contains more than 10,000 clones, around four fifths of which appear only once. Busulfan-fludarabine conditioning, marrow transplant, and cyclophosphamide on days +3 and +4 were administered. Here the sequenced sample was PBMCs, taken around 2,000 days after allogeneic stem cell transplant with posttransplant cyclophosphamide. The receptors come from a female patient aged 50 to 60 who received an allogeneic stem cell transplant from a related donor, was CMV-positive, and had no GVHD. Some of the T cells might come from the graft donor.

This clone was detected only once. This sequence joins TRBV10-1 and TRBJ1-2; no definite D call. Trimming shortened V by 6 bases and J by 4 bases, and 12 bases separated the two germline ends. Per the germline V gene, CDR1 is WNHNN and CDR2 is SYGVQD (reference sequence). The CDR3 length is 13 residues. The CDR3 coding sequence is TGCGCCAGCAGCTTCACGGGTTCCTATGGCTACACCTTC. Its translation is CASSFTGSYGYTF.

The chain recombines TRBV30 with TRBJ2-7; TRBD1 matches at 7 bases. The junction had 5 bases not matched to a gene; V was cut back by 2 bases and J by 4 bases. The CDR3 contains 13 residues. In germline, CDR1 is GTSNPN, CDR2 SVGIG (reference sequence). The CDR3 DNA follows: TGTGCCTGGAGTACGACAGGGCTTTACGAGCAGTACTTC. The encoded protein is CAWSTTGLYEQYF.

The V and J genes are TRBV27 and TRBJ1-1; the D gene is possibly TRBD1 (5 bases). This CDR3 has 14 residues. Germline CDR1 reads MNHEY; CDR2 reads SMNVEV (reference sequence). V lost 5 bases and J 10 bases, leaving 20 bases between the germline ends. The chain's CDR3 is CASSVRGDFSRAFF. CDR3 in DNA: TGTGCCAGCAGTGTGCGCGGGGACTTTTCACGAGCTTTCTTT.

This rearrangement joins TRBV5-1 to TRBJ2-2; TRBD2 matches at 10 bases. Germline CDR1 is SGHRS and CDR2 is YFSETQ. Trimming cost V 2 bases and J 6 bases; bases outside gene matches: 13. CDR3 length: 18 amino acids. CDR3 sequence (DNA): TGCGCCAGCAGCTTCCTAAGATCTAGCGGGAGATCCGCCGGGGAGCTGTTTTTT. Amino acids: CASSFLRSSGRSAGELFF.

A single count supports this clone. This sequence joins TRBV7-3 and TRBJ2-5; 7 bases fit TRBD1. V lost 4 bases, J lost 2 bases, and 1 base stayed unmatched. The germline V gene encodes CDR1 SGHTA and CDR2 FQGTGA. The CDR3 extends over 13 amino acids. Written as DNA, the CDR3 is TGTGCCAGCAGCTCGGGACAGCAAGAGACCCAGTACTTC. This encodes CASSSGQQETQYF.

This sequence joins TRBV7-9 and TRBJ2-6, with a tentative D call TRBD2 (5 bases). The V gene's germline CDR1 is SEHNR and CDR2 FQNEAQ (reference sequence). V lost 10 bases, J lost 2 bases, and 24 bases lay in between. The CDR3 runs to 18 residues. CDR3 in DNA: TGTGCCACCCCGTGGGGAGTTAAAAGTAGGGCTGGGGCCAACGTCCTGACTTTC. Translation gives CATPWGVKSRAGANVLTF.

The V gene is TRBV19, the J gene TRBJ1-2; TRBD1 matches at 8 bases. The germline CDR1 and CDR2 sequences are LNHDA and SQIVND (reference sequence). This CDR3 has 13 amino acids. J gave up 9 bases and V 11 bases, and 14 bases lay outside the gene matches. The CDR3 DNA reads TGTGCCGGGAGACAGGGGCCGTTCGGTAGCTACACCTTC. It is translated as CAGRQGPFGSYTF.

The V call is TRBV28, the J call TRBJ2-7; 8 nucleotides match TRBD1. Unmatched junction bases numbered 10, after V lost 6 bases and J lost 0 bases. This CDR3 has 16 residues. Germline V gives CDR1 MDHEN, CDR2 SYDVKM. Here the CDR3 reads CASSSPGQAVSYEQYF. As DNA, the CDR3 is TGTGCCAGCAGCTCTCCGGGACAGGCCGTCTCCTACGAGCAGTACTTC.

The chain joins TRBV7-3 to TRBJ2-1; possibly TRBD2 for D (5 bases). The germline CDR1 and CDR2 sequences are SGHTA and FQGTGA. With 5 bases removed from V and 2 bases from J, the gap between germline ends came to 13 bases. The CDR3 covers 15 residues. This chain's CDR3 is CASSEGVSPYNEQFF. The CDR3 region has the DNA TGTGCCAGCAGCGAGGGAGTCTCCCCCTACAATGAGCAGTTCTTC.

This sequence joins TRBV18 and TRBJ2-2, with 8 bases aligning to TRBD1. V gave up 1 base and J gave up 6 bases; unmatched junction bases: 4. CDR3 length: 15 residues. Germline CDR1 reads KGHSH; CDR2 reads LQKENI. The chain's CDR3 is CASSPRSGGPGELFF. In nucleotides, the CDR3 is TGTGCCAGCTCACCACGATCAGGGGGCCCCGGGGAGCTGTTTTTT.

This chain joins TRBV5-1 and TRBJ2-3; perhaps TRBD2 as D (6 bases). This CDR3 has 14 amino acids. Trimming removed 4 bases at V and 2 bases at J, with 11 bases between. Germline V CDR1 and CDR2: SGHRS, YFSETQ. As DNA, the CDR3 is TGCGCCAGCAGCAGAGCGGGTTCCACAGATACGCAGTATTTT. It translates to CASSRAGSTDTQYF.

The V gene is TRBV9, the J gene TRBJ2-1; 8 bases match TRBD2. The CDR3 is 16 residues long. The V gene's germline CDR1 is SGDLS and CDR2 YYNGEE. V lost 0 bases and J lost 4; bases outside the gene matches: 6. In DNA form, the CDR3 reads TGTGCCAGCAGCGTAGATCCAGCGGGAGATTACAATGAGCAGTTCTTC. Its protein product is CASSVDPAGDYNEQFF. Combining the CDR3 with reference TRBV9 and TRBJ2-1 gives the whole variable domain DSGVTQTPKHLITATGQRVTLRCSPRSGDLSVYWYQQSLDQGLQFLIQYYNGEERAKGNILERFSAQQFPDLHSELNLSSLELGDSALYFCASSVDPAGDYNEQFFGPGTRLTVL.

The chain carries TRBV11-2 and TRBJ2-1; a possible D gene is TRBD1 (5 bases). The CDR3 contains 14 residues. V was clipped by 2 bases and J by 7 bases, with 12 bases between them. Germline V lookup: CDR1 SGHAT, CDR2 FQNNGV. This CDR3 is CASSLRRTTNEQFF. The CDR3 DNA sequence: TGTGCCAGCAGCTTAAGGCGGACAACAAATGAGCAGTTCTTC.

The chain links TRBV4-2 to TRBJ2-7; a weak D match, TRBD1 (5 bases). Germline CDR1 and CDR2: LGHNA and YNFKEQ. CDR3 length: 15 amino acids. V was cut by 1 base and J by 4 bases, with 14 bases left in between. The chain's CDR3 is CASSQGQQTDYEQYF. Here the CDR3 DNA reads TGTGCCAGCAGCCAAGGGCAACAGACAGATTACGAGCAGTACTTC.

The V and J genes are TRBV5-8 and TRBJ1-1, with D unclear. There are 14 residues in the CDR3. V was pared by 4 bases and J by 6 bases, with 16 bases between. The V gene's germline CDR1 is SGHTS and CDR2 YDEGEE. As DNA, the CDR3 is TGTGCCAGCAGCCCGTTGTTGATCGGGGCTGAAGCTTTCTTT. Residues: CASSPLLIGAEAFF.

This chain links TRBV29-1 with TRBJ1-5, with D possibly being TRBD1 (6 bases). Looked up from germline, CDR1 is SQVTM and CDR2 is ANQGSEA. V dropped 2 bases and J dropped 4 bases, with 39 bases sitting between them. The CDR3 totals 23 residues. CDR3 DNA: TGCAGCGTTGAATCTTTTCTTTTCGGCCGGGACAAAGGGAGTGCTTGTCTGAATCAGCCCCAGCATTTT. This sequence encodes CSVESFLFGRDKGSACLNQPQHF.

J is TRBJ2-5 and V is TRBV10-3, with 8 bases fitting TRBD2. J was trimmed by 0 bases and V by 3 bases; bases with no gene match: 9. Per germline, CDR1 ENHRY and CDR2 SYGVKD. The length of the CDR3 is 17 residues. CDR3: CAISDPTGRAYQETQYF. The CDR3, as DNA: TGTGCCATCAGTGACCCCACCGGGAGGGCCTACCAAGAGACCCAGTACTTC.

This clone is a singleton in its sample. This chain joins TRBV9 and TRBJ2-7; the D gene is possibly TRBD1 (5 bases). Trimming left V 9 bases short and J 2 bases short, with 15 bases between. CDR3 length equals 13 residues. The germline V gene has CDR1 SGDLS and CDR2 YYNGEE. The CDR3 DNA is TGTGCCACCTCGGCGGACACTCCCTACGAGCAGTACTTC. Protein product: CATSADTPYEQYF.